This T cell receptor (beta chain) was recorded in a study of blood T cell repertoires in COVID-19. TCRdb's table, derived via immunoSEQ multiplex PCR, lists solely in-frame clones and lacks some. Among 50,000 to 55,000 clones listed, approximately 85% were seen once. V was pared by 4 bases and J by 3 bases, with 4 bases of the junction left unmatched. CDR3 size: 15 residues. CDR1 and CDR2 (germline): SGHRS, YFSETQ. This TCR was sampled from a woman at least 80 years old with acute or convalescent COVID-19. The genes are TRBV5-1 and TRBJ2-1; 10 bases are shared with TRBD1. The sample consisted of peripheral blood. The chain's CDR3 is CASSPGTGVYNEQFF. In DNA, the CDR3 is TGCGCCAGCAGCCCCGGGACAGGGGTCTACAATGAGCAGTTCTTC.